This T cell receptor (beta chain) was observed in a study of CD8+ T cells in alopecia areata. Study-wide points: It was lesional scalp, especially alopecia totalis/universalis, that showed higher clonality than normal scalp.

The germline CDR1 and CDR2 sequences are SQVTM and ANQGSEA. CDR3 length: 11 amino acids. cDNA serving as the sequencing template came from extracted, reverse transcribed RNA. The protocol was immunoSEQ multiplex PCR, while the TCRdb copy is restricted to in-frame clones and leaves out a portion. In the table there are about 150,000 clones, approximately 56% of which are singletons. Worth noting for this clone: Its antigen is undetermined.

The chain joins TRBV29-1 to TRBJ1-3; no definite D call. The TCR originated in a human donor in good health. The specimen sequenced was CD8+ T cells sorted from blood. CDR3 DNA sequence: TGCAGTTCTTCCTCTGGAAACACCATATATTTT. This codes for CSSSSGNTIYF. The full variable domain, rest sourced from reference TRBV29-1 and TRBJ1-3, is SAVISQKPSRDICQRGTSLTIQCQVDSQVTMMFWYRQQPGQSLTLIATANQGSEATYESGFVIDKFPISRPNLTFSTLTVSNMSPEDSSIYLCSSSSGNTIYFGEGSWLTVV.